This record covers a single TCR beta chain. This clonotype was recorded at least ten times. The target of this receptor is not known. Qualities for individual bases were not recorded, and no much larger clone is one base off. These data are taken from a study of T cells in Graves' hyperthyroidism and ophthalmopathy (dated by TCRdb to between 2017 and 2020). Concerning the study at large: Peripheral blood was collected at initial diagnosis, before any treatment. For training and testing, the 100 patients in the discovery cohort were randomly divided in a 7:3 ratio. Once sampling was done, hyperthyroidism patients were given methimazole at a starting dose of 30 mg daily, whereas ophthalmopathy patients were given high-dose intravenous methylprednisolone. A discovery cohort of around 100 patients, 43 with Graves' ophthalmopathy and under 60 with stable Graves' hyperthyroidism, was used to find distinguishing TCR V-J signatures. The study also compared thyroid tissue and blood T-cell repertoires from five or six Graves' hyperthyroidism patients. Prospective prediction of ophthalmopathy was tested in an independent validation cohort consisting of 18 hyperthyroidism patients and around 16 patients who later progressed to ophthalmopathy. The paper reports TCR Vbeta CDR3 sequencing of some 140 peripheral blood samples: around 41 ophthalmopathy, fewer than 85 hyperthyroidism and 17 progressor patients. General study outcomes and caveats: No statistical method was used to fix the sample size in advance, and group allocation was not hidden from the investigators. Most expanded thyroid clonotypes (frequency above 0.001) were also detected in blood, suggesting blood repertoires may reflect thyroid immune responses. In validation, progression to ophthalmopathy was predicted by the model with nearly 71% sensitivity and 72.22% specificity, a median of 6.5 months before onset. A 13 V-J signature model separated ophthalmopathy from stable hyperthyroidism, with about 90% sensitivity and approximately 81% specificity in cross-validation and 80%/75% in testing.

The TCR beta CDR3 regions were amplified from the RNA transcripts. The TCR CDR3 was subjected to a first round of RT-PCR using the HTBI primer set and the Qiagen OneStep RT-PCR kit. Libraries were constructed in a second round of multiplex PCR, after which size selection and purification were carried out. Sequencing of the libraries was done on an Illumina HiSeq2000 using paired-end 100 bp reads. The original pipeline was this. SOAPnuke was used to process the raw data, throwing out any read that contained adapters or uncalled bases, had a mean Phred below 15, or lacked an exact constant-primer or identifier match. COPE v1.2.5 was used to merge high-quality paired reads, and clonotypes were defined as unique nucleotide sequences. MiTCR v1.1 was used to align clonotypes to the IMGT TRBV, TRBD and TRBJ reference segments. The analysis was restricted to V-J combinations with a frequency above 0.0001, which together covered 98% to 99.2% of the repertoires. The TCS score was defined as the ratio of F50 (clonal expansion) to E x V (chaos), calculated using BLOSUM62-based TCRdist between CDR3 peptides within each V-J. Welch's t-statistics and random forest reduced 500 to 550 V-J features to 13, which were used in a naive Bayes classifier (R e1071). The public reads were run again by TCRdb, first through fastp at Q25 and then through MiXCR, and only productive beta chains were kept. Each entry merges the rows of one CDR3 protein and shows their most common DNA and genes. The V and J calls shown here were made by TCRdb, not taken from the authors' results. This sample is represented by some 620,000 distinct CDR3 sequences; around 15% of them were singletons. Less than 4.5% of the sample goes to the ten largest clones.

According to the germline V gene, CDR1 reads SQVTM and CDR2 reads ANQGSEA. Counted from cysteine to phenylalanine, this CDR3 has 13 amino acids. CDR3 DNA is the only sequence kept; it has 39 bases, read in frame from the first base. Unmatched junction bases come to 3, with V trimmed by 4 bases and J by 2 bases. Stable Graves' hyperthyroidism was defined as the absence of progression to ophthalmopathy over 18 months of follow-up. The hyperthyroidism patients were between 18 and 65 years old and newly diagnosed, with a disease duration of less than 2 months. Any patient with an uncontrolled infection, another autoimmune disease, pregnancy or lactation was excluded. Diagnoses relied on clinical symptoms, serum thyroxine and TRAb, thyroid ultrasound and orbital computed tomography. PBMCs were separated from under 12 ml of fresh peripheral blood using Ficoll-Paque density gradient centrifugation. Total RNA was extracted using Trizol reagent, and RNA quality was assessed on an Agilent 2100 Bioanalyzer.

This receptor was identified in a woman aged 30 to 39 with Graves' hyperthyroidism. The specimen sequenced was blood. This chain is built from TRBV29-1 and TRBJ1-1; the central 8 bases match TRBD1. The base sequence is TGCAGCGTTGGGGGGACAGGAAACACTGAAGCTTTCTTT. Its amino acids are CSVGGTGNTEAFF.